The 10 T cell receptor beta chains below come from one sample, sequenced in a study of T cell repertoires in cytomegalovirus infection. TCRdb analysed the reads with MiXCR anew, one entry per CDR3 protein. In the table there are roughly 90,000 distinct CDR3 sequences, over 25% of which are singletons. No antigen is known for these receptors. This specimen consisted of CD8+ T cells from cultured PBMCs, obtained from culture after CMV antigen stimulation. The receptors here all came from a human donor in good health (CMV status not recorded). Some clones in this sample may be carry-over from other donors' samples.

The chain uses TRBV19 and TRBJ1-1; 8 bases map to TRBD1. Per germline, CDR1 LNHDA and CDR2 SQIVND (reference sequence). CDR3 length: 14 amino acids. The junction had 4 bases not matched to a gene; V was cut back by 3 bases and J by 4 bases. CDR3 in amino acids: CASSIGGQGTEAFF. CDR3 nucleotides: TGTGCCAGTAGTATCGGCGGACAGGGCACTGAAGCTTTCTTT.

CDR3 in amino acids: CASSGGSGYQETQYF. The CDR3 DNA reads TGTGCCAGCAGCGGCGGTAGCGGGTACCAAGAGACCCAGTACTTC. J is TRBJ2-5 and V is TRBV7-9; 7 bases map to TRBD2. Per the germline V gene, CDR1 is SEHNR and CDR2 is FQNEAQ (reference sequence). The CDR3 loop spans 15 amino acids. J was trimmed by 0 bases and V by 5 bases; bases with no gene match: 6.

This clonotype was counted ten times or more. The J gene is TRBJ2-1, the V gene TRBV24-1; the D gene could be TRBD1 or TRBD2 (5 bases each). Trimming left V 9 bases short and J 4 bases short, with 15 bases between. Germline V gives CDR1 KGHDR, CDR2 SFDVKD. The CDR3 consists of 14 residues. CDR3 nucleotide sequence: TGTGCCACCTCCGGGGCCGCAGCATACAATGAGCAGTTCTTC. It specifies CATSGAAAYNEQFF.

This clonotype was found many times. The chain carries TRBV12-3 or TRBV12-4 and TRBJ1-4, with a weak D call TRBD1 (6 bases). CDR3 size: 13 residues. The ends were cut back, 6 bases at V and 11 bases at J, with 16 bases in the middle. The chain's CDR3 is CASSQDSRRKLFF. CDR3 DNA sequence: TGTGCCAGCAGCCAGGACAGTAGGAGGAAACTGTTTTTT.

This clonotype was observed a few times. This chain links TRBV6-1 with TRBJ2-7; D possibly corresponds to TRBD2 (6 bases). Germline CDR1 reads MNHNS; CDR2 reads SASEGT. CDR3 size: 15 residues. V dropped 2 bases and J dropped 2 bases, with 13 bases sitting between them. In nucleotides, the CDR3 is TGTGCCAGCAGTGAATTGCCAGGAGGGACCTACGAGCAGTACTTC. It translates to CASSELPGGTYEQYF.

This clonotype has ten or more counts. The chain couples TRBV7-8 to TRBJ2-7; possibly TRBD1 or TRBD2 for D (5 bases each). Per the germline V gene, CDR1 is SGHVS and CDR2 is FQNEAQ. Trimming left V 1 base short and J 9 bases short, with 13 bases between. This CDR3 contains 13 residues. The CDR3 sequence is CASSLVNGAVQYF. The CDR3 region has the DNA TGTGCCAGCAGCTTAGTTAACGGGGCGGTGCAGTACTTC.

This clonotype was counted many times. The chain carries TRBV7-6 and TRBJ2-3; 14 bases fit TRBD2. This CDR3 has 18 amino acids. Germline V gene lookup returns CDR1 SGHVS and CDR2 FNYEAQ. Trimming removed 2 bases from V and 0 bases from J; junction bases left unmatched: 4. Written as DNA, the CDR3 is TGTGCCAGCAGCTTATGGGGACTAGCGGGGGCTAGCACAGATACGCAGTATTTT. Translated: CASSLWGLAGASTDTQYF.

The V gene is TRBV13, the J gene TRBJ2-1; 8 bases align to TRBD1. CDR3 length: 16 residues. Germline-derived CDR1 and CDR2 are PRHDT and FYEKMQ (reference sequence). The trim removed 2 bases at V and 5 bases at J, leaving 8 bases unmatched. This CDR3 is CASSLTDRVDHNEQFF. CDR3 DNA: TGTGCCAGCAGCTTAACGGACAGGGTCGATCACAATGAGCAGTTCTTC. The full variable domain, rest sourced from reference TRBV13 and TRBJ2-1, is AAGVIQSPRHLIKEKRETATLKCYPIPRHDTVYWYQQGPGQDPQFLISFYEKMQSDKGSIPDRFSAQQFSDYHSELNMSSLELGDSALYFCASSLTDRVDHNEQFFGPGTRLTVL.

This clonotype has more than one count but fewer than ten. This chain links TRBV4-1 with TRBJ2-7; 11 nucleotides agree with TRBD2. V was clipped by 0 bases and J by 4 bases; unmatched bases: 5. Germline V gives CDR1 MGHRA, CDR2 YSYEKL. This CDR3 has 16 residues. CDR3 sequence (DNA): TGCGCCAGCAGCCAAGAGGCTAGCGGGGGGTTGTACGAGCAGTACTTC. It codes for CASSQEASGGLYEQYF.

This clonotype appeared many times. This chain links TRBV6-1 with TRBJ2-7; 7 bases map to TRBD1. In germline, CDR1 is MNHNS, CDR2 SASEGT. V dropped 3 bases and J dropped 3; count of bases not matched to a gene: 5. The CDR3 has 14 amino acids. Here the CDR3 reads CASSEDRRYYEQYF. In DNA form, the CDR3 reads TGTGCCAGCAGTGAGGACAGGAGGTACTACGAGCAGTACTTC.